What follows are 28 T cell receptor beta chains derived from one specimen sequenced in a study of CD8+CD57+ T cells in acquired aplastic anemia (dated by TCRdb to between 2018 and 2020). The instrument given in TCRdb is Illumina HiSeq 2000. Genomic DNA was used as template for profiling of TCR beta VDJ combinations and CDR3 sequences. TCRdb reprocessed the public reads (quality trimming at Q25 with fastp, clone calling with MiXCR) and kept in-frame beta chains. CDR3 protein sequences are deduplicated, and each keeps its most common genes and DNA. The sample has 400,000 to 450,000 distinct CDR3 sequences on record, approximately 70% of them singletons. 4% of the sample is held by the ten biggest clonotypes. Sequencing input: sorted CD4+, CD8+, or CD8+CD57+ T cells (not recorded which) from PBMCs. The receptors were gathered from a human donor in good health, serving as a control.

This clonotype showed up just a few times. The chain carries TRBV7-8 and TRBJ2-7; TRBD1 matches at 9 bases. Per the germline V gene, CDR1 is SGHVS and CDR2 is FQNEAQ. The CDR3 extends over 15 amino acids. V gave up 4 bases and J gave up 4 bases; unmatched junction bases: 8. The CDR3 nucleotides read TGTGCCAGCAGCTCCTCCGGGACAGGGAGGTACGAGCAGTACTTC. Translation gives CASSSSGTGRYEQYF.

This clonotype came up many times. The CDR3 DNA is TGTGCCAGCAGTCAATTAGACCGTAACTATGGCTACACCTTC. This gives the protein CASSQLDRNYGYTF. J is TRBJ1-2 and V is TRBV6-1; D is uncertain. The length of the CDR3 is 14 residues. Deletions cut 5 bases from V and 1 base from J, with 11 bases between. Germline CDR1 and CDR2: MNHNS and SASEGT.

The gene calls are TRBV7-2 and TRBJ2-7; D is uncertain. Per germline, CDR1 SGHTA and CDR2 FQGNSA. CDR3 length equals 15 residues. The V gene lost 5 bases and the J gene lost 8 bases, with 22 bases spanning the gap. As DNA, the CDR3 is TGTGCCAGCAGCGTAGGGCTCGGGTATGGTCACCAGCAGTACTTC. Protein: CASSVGLGYGHQQYF.

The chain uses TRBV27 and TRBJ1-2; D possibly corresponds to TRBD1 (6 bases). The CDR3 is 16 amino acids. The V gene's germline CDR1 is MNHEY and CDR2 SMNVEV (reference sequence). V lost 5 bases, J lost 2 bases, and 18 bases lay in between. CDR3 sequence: CASSPSSGEVNYGYTF. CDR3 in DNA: TGTGCCAGCAGTCCATCCTCAGGGGAGGTAAACTATGGCTACACCTTC.

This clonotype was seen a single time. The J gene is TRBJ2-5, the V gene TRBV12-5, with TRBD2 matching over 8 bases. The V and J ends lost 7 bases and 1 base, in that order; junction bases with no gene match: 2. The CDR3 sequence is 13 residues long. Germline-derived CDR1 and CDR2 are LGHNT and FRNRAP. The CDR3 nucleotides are TGTGCTAGTGCCGGGGGGGTCCAAGAGACCCAGTACTTC. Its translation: CASAGGVQETQYF.

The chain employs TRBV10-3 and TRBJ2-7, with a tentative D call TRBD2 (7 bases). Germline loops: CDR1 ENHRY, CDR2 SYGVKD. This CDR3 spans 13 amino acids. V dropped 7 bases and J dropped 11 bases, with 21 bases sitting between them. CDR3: CAIIGDGGGHEYF. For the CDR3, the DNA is TGTGCCATCATAGGCGACGGCGGGGGCCATGAGTACTTC.

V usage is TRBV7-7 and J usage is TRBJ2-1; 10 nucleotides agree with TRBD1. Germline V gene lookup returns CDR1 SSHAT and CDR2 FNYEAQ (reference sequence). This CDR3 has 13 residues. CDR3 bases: TGTGCTAGAGATGTTTACCGGGACAGGGGGCAGTTCTTC. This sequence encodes CARDVYRDRGQFF.

This CDR3 reads CASSTGHLGETQYF. In DNA form, the CDR3 reads TGTGCCAGCAGCACCGGACACTTGGGGGAGACCCAGTACTTC. The J gene is TRBJ2-5, the V gene TRBV6-5; possible D gene TRBD1, 5 bases. Germline CDR1 MNHEY, CDR2 SVGAGI. The CDR3 contains 14 residues. V gave up 6 bases and J gave up 5 bases, with 16 bases separating them.

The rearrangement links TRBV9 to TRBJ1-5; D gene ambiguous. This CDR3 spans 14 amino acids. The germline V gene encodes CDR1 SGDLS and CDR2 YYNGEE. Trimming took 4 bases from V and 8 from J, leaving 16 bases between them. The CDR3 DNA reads TGTGCCAGCAGCCCAGAGGAGGGAGAAAAGCCCCAGCATTTT. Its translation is CASSPEEGEKPQHF.

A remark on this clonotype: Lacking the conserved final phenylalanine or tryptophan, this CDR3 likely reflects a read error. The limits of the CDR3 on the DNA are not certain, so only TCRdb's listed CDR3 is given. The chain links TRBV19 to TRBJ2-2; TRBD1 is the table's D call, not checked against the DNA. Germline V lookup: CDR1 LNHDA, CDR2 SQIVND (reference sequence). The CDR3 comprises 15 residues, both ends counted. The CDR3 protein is CASGQDRGNQPQQFG.

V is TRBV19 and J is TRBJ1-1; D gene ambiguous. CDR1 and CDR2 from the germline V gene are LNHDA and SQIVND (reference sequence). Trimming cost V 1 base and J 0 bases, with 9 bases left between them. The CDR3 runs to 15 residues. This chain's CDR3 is CASSIAAAMNTEAFF. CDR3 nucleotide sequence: TGTGCCAGTAGTATAGCGGCAGCCATGAACACTGAAGCTTTCTTT.

As DNA, the CDR3 is TGTGCCTGGGGTGAGGGACCAGCAAGCGAGACCCAGTACTTC. It translates to CAWGEGPASETQYF. This chain uses TRBV19 with TRBJ2-5; either TRBD1 or TRBD2 may fit D (5 bases each). This CDR3 has 14 residues. Germline V gene sequence: CDR1 LNHDA, CDR2 SQIVND (reference sequence). Trimming stripped 11 bases from V and 5 bases from J, with 21 bases between.

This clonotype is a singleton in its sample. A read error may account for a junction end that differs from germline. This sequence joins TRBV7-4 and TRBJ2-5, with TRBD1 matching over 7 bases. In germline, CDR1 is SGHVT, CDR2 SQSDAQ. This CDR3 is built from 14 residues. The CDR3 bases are TGTGCCAGCAGCTCCCGGACAGGCGAAGAGACCCAGTATTTC. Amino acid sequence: CASSSRTGEETQYF.

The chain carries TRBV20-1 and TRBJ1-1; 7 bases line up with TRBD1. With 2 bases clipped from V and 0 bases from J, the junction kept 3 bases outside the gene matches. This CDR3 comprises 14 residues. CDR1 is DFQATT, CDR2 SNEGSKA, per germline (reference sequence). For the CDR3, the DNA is TGCAGTGCTAGAAGACAGGGTTTGAACACTGAAGCTTTCTTT. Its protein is CSARRQGLNTEAFF.

DNA of the CDR3: TGTGCCAGTCGACTAGCGGGAGAGACCCAGTACTTC. Encoded protein: CASRLAGETQYF. This sequence joins TRBV19 and TRBJ2-5; TRBD2 aligns across 10 bases. The CDR3 sequence is 12 residues long. Losses at the gene ends were 8 bases for V and 4 bases for J; bases not matched to a gene: 1. Per germline, CDR1 LNHDA and CDR2 SQIVND (reference sequence).

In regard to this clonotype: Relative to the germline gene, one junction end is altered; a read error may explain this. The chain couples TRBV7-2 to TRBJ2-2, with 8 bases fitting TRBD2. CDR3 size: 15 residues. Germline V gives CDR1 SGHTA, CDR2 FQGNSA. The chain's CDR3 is CASSEGATNSGALFF. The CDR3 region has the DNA TGTGCCAGCAGCGAGGGTGCCACGAATAGCGGGGCGCTGTTTTTT.

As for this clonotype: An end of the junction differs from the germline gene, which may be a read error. The CDR3 sequence is CASSVAGQNTEAF. In DNA, the CDR3 is TGTGCCAGCAGCGTAGCAGGACAGAACACTGAAGCTTTC. The V call is TRBV7-2, the J call TRBJ1-4; weak D call: TRBD1 (6 bases). CDR1 and CDR2 (germline): SGHTA, FQGNSA. This CDR3 comprises 13 residues.

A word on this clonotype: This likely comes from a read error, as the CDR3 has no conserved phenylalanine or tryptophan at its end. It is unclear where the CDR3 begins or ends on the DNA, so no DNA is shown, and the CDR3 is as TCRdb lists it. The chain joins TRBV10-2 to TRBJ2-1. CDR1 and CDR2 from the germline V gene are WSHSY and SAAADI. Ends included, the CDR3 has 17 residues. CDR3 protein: CASRPDGTYESYFEPVS.

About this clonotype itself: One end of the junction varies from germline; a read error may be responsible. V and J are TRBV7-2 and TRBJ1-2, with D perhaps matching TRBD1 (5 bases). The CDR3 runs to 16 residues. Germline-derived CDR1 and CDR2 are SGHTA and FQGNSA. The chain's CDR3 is CASSGSRQGLNYGYTF. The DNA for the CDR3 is TGCGCCAGCAGCGGTTCGAGGCAGGGACTTAACTATGGCTACACCTTC.

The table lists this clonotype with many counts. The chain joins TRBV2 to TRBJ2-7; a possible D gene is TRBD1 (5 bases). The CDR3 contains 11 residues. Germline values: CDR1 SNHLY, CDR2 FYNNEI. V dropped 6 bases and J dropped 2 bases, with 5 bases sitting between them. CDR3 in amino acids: CASRTAYEQYF. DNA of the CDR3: TGTGCCAGCAGGACAGCCTACGAGCAGTACTTC.

The CDR3: CANTTQGFGTEAFF. CDR3 coding DNA: TGTGCCAACACCACACAGGGTTTCGGAACTGAAGCTTTCTTT. V and J are TRBV12-3 or TRBV12-4 and TRBJ1-1; weak D call: TRBD1 (6 bases). The CDR3 has 14 residues. The V end lost 10 bases, the J end lost 5 bases, and 20 bases lay between the germline ends.

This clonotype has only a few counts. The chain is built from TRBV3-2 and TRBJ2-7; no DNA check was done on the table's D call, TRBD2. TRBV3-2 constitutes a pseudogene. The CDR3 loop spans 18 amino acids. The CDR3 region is CASSHEFGTSGGQYEQYF. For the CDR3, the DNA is TGTGCCAGCAGCCACGAATTCGGGACTAGCGGGGGGCAATACGAGCAGTACTTC.

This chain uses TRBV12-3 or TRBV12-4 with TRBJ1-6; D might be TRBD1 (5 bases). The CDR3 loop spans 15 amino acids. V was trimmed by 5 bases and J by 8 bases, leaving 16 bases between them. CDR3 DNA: TGTGCCAGCAGTCAGGGAGGTTTGGGGGATTCACCCCTCCACTTT. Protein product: CASSQGGLGDSPLHF.

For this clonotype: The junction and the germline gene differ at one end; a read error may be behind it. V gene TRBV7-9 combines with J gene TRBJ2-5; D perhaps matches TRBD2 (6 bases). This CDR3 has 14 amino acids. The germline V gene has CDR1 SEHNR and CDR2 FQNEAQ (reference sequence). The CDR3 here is CAISKRQQTGAQYF. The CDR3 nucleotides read TGTGCCATCAGCAAAAGACAGCAAACGGGGGCCCAGTACTTC.

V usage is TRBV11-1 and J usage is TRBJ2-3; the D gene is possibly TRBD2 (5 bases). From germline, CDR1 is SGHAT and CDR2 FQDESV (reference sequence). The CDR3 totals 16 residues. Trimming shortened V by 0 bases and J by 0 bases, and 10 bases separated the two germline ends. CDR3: CASSLAESGSTDTQYF. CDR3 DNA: TGTGCCAGCAGCTTAGCGGAAAGCGGAAGCACAGATACGCAGTATTTT.

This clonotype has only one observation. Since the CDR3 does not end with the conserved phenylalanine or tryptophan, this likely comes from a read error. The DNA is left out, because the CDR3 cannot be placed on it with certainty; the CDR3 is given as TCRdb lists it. The CDR3: CASSEGQTSEST. The chain joins TRBV9 to TRBJ1-2. The CDR3 is 12 amino acids in total, end residues counted. The germline CDR1 and CDR2 sequences are SGDLS and YYNGEE.

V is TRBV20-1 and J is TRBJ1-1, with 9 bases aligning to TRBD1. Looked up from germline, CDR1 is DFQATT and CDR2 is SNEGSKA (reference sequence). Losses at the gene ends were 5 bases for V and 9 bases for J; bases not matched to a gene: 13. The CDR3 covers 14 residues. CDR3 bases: TGCAGTGCTGCCGGGACAGGGTCCCTGCTGAAAGCTTTCTTT. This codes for CSAAGTGSLLKAFF.

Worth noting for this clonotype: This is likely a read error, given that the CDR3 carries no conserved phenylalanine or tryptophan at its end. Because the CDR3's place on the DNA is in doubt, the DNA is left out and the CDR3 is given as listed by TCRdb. The CDR3 sequence: CASSGDREQPQHYG. J is TRBJ1-5 and V is TRBV2; TRBD1, the D gene given by the table, was not confirmed from the DNA. The germline V gene encodes CDR1 SNHLY and CDR2 FYNNEI. The CDR3 spans 14 amino acids, including both terminal residues.